This TCR beta chain was identified in a study of blood T cell repertoires in COVID-19. The overall study: Acute-phase and convalescent COVID-19 samples originated in the United States, Italy and Spain. T cells, B-cell-depleted T cells, or PBMCs provided the cDNA or gDNA that served as material.

CDR1 and CDR2 (germline): LGHNA, YSLEER. Trimming at V came to 1 base and at J to 6 bases, leaving 11 bases not matched to a gene. The CDR3 totals 18 residues. Data came from immunoSEQ multiplex PCR; TCRdb stores just in-frame clones and leaves some out. The sample has about 120,000 clones, around 91% seen once. The receptor's source is a woman aged 60-75 years with COVID-19, enrolled during active disease. The gene calls are TRBV4-3 and TRBJ1-3, with 11 bases lining up with TRBD1. The source material was peripheral blood. The CDR3 here is CASSQAWGQGQGVNTIYF. CDR3 in DNA: TGCGCCAGCAGCCAAGCCTGGGGCCAGGGACAGGGGGTAAACACCATATATTTT.